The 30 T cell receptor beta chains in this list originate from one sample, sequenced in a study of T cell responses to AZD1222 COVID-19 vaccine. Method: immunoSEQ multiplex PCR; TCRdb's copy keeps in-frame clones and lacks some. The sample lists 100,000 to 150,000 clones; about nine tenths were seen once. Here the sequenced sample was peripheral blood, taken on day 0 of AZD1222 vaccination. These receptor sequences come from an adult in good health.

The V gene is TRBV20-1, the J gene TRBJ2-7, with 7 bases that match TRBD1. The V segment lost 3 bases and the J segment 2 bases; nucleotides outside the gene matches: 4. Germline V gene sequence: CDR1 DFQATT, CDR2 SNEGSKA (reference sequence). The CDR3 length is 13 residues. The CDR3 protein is CSASDRDPYEQYF. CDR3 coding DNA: TGCAGTGCTAGTGACAGGGACCCCTACGAGCAGTACTTC.

In DNA, the CDR3 is TGTGCCACCAGCAGTAGCGGCAGCTCTGGAAACACCATATATTTT. Translation: CATSSSGSSGNTIYF. The chain links TRBV15 to TRBJ1-3; D ambiguous. V was cut by 3 bases and J by 0 bases, with 9 bases left in between. Germline V CDR1 and CDR2: LNHNV, YYDKDF (reference sequence). This CDR3 has 15 residues.

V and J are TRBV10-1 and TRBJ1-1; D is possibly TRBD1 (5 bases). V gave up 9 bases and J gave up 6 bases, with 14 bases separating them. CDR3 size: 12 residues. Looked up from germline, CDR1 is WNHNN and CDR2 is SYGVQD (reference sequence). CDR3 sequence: CASHGALAEAFF. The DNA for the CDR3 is TGCGCCAGTCACGGGGCTTTGGCTGAAGCTTTCTTT.

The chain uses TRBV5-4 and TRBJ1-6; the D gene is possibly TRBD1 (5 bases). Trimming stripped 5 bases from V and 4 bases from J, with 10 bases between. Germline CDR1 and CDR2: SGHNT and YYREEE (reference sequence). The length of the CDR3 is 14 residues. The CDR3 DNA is TGTGCCAGCAGATTTGACAGTTATAATTCACCCCTCCACTTT. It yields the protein CASRFDSYNSPLHF.

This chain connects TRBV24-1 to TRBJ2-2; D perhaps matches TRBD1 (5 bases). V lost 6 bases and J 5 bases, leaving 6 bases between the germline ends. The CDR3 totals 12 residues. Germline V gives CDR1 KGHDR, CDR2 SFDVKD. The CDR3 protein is CATSPGTGELFF. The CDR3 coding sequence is TGTGCCACCAGTCCAGGGACCGGGGAGCTGTTTTTT.

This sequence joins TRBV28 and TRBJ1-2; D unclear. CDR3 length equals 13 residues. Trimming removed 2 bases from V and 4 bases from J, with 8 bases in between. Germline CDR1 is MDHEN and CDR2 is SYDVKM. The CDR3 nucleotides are TGTGCCAGCAGTTTAGCGGGTGGCTATGGCTACACCTTC. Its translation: CASSLAGGYGYTF.

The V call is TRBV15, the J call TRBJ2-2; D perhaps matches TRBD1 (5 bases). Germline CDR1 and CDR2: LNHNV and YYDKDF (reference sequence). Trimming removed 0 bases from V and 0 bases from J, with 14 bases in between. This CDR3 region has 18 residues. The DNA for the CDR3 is TGTGCCACCAGCAGAGATACAGGTTTGGCAGCGAACACCGGGGAGCTGTTTTTT. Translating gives CATSRDTGLAANTGELFF.

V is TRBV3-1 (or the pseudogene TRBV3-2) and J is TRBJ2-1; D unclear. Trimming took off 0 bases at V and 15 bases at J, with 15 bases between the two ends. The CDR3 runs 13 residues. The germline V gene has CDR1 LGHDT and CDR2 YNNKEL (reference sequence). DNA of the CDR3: TGTGCCAGCAGCCAAGATTGGGGTAGGCGAGCGTTCTTC. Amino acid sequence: CASSQDWGRRAFF.

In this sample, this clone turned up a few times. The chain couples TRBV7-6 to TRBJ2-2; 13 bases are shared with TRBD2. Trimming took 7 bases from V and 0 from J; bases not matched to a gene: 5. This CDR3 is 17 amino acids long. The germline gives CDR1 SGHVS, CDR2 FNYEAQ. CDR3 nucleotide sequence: TGTGCCAGCAACGAGGGACTAGCGGGGACGAACACCGGGGAGCTGTTTTTT. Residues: CASNEGLAGTNTGELFF.

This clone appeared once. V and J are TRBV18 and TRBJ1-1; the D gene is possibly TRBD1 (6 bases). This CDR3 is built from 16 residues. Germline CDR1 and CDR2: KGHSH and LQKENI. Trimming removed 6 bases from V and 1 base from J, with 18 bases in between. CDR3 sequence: CASSATEQGKNTEAFF. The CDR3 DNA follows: TGTGCCAGCTCTGCTACTGAACAGGGTAAGAACACTGAAGCTTTCTTT.

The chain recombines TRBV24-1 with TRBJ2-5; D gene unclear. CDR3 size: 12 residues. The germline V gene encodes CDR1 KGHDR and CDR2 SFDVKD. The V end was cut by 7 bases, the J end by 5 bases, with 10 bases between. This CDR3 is CATSGDGETQYF. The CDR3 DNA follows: TGTGCCACCAGCGGAGACGGGGAGACCCAGTACTTC.

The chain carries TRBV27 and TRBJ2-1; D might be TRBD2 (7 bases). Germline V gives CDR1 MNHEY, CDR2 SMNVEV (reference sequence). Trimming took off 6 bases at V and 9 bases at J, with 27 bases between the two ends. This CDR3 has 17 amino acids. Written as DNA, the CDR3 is TGTGCCAGCAGCCCATACTCGCCGGGGCAGGGGAGGGGTGAGCAGTTCTTC. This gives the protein CASSPYSPGQGRGEQFF.

CDR3 DNA: TGTGCCAGCACGGGTCGATTGGCGAACACCGGGGAGCTGTTTTTT. Translating it yields CASTGRLANTGELFF. The chain employs TRBV7-9 and TRBJ2-2; D is unclear. CDR1 is SEHNR, CDR2 FQNEAQ, per germline (reference sequence). This CDR3 region has 15 residues. V was pared by 7 bases and J by 0 bases, with 12 bases between.

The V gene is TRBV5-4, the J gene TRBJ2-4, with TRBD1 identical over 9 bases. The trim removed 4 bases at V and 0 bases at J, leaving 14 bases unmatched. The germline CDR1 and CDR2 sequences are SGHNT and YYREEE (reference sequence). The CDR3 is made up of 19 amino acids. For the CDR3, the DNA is TGTGCCAGCAGCACCCGGGGACAGGGAGGGGTTATAGCCAAAAACATTCAGTACTTC. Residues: CASSTRGQGGVIAKNIQYF.

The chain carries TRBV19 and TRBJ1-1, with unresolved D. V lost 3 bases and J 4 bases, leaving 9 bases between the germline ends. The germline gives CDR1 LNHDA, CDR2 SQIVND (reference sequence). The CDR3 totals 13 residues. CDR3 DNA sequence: TGTGCCAGTAGTATGGGAGGGTTCACTGAAGCTTTCTTT. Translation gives CASSMGGFTEAFF.

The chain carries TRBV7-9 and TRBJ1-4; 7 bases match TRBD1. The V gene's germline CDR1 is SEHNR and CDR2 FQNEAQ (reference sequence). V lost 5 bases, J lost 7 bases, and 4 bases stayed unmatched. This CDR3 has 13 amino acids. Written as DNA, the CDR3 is TGTGCCAGCAGCGACAGGGCCGGTGAAAAACTGTTTTTT. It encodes CASSDRAGEKLFF.

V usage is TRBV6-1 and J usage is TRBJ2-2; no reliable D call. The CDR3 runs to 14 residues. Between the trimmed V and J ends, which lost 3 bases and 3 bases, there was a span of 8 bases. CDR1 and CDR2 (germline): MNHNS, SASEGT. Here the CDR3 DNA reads TGTGCCAGCAGTGAGATACCAGACACCGGGGAGCTGTTTTTT. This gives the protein CASSEIPDTGELFF.

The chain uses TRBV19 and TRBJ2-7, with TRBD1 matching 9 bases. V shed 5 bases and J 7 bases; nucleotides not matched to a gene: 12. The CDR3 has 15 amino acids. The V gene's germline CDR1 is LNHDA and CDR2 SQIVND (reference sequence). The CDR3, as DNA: TGTGCCAGTAGTTCTAACCCGGGACAGGGACGGGAGCAGTACTTC. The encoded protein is CASSSNPGQGREQYF.

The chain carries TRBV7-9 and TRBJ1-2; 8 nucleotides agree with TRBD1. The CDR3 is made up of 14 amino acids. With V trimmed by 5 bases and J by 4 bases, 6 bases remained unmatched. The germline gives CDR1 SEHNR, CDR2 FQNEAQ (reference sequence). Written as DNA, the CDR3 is TGTGCCAGCAGCCGAGGACAGGGCGGCTATGGCTACACCTTC. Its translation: CASSRGQGGYGYTF.

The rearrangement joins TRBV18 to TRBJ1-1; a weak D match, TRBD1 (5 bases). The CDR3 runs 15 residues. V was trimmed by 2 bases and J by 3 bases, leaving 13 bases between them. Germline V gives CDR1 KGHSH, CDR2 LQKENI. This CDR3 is CASSPSGPSYTEAFF. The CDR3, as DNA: TGTGCCAGCTCACCATCAGGGCCGAGCTACACTGAAGCTTTCTTT.

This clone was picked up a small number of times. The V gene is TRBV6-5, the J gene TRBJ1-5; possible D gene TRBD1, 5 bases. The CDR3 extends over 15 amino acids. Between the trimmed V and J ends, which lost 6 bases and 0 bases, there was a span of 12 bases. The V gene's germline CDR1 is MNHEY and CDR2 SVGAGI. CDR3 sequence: CASSAGHISNQPQHF. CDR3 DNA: TGTGCCAGCAGCGCTGGACATATTAGCAATCAGCCCCAGCATTTT.

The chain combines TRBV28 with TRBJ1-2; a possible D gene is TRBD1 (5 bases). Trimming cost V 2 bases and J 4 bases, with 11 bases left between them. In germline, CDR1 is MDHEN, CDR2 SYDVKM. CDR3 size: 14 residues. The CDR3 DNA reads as TGTGCCAGCAGTTTAAGGGGACCTCCCTATGGCTACACCTTC. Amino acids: CASSLRGPPYGYTF.

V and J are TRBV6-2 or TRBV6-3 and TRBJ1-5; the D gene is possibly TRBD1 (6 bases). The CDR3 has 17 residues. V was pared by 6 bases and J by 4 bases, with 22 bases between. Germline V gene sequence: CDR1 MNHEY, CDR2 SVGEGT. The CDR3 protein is CASSPPGTGSPNQPQHF. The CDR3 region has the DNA TGTGCCAGCAGCCCCCCAGGCACAGGGTCCCCTAATCAGCCCCAGCATTTT.

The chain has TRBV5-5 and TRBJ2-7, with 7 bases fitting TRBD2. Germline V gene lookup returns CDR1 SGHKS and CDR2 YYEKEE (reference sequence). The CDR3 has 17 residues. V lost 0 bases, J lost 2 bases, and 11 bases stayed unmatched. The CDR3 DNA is TGTGCCAGCAGCTTGGCGGTGGCGGGGGAAGAGGCCTACGAGCAGTACTTC. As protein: CASSLAVAGEEAYEQYF.

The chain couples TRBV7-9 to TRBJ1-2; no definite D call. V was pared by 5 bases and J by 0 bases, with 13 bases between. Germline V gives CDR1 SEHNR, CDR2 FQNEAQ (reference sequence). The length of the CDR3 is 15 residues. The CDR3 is CASSPSTRTNYGYTF. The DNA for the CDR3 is TGTGCCAGCAGCCCCTCGACCCGGACTAACTATGGCTACACCTTC.

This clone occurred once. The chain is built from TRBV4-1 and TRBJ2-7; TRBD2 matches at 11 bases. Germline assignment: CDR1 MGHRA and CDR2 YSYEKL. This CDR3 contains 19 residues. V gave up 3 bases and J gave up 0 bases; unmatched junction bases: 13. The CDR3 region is CASSQPEGTSGKSSYEQYF. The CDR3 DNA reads TGCGCCAGCAGCCAGCCCGAGGGGACTAGCGGAAAGAGCTCCTACGAGCAGTACTTC.

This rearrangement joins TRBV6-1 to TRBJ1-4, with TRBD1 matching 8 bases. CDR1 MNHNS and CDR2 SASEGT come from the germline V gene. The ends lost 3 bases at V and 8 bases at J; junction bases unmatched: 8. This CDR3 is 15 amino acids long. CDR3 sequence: CASSDTGGLYEKLFF. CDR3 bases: TGTGCCAGCAGTGATACAGGGGGTTTGTACGAAAAACTGTTTTTT.

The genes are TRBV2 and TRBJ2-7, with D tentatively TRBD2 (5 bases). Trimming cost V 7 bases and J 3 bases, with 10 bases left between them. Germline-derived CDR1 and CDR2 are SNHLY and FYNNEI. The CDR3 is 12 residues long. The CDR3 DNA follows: TGTGCCAGCACCGGGGAACACTACGAGCAGTACTTC. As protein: CASTGEHYEQYF.

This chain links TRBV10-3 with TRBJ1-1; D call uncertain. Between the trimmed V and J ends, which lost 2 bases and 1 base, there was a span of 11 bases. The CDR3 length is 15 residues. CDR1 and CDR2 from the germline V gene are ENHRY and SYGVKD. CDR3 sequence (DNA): TGTGCCATCAGTGAGCCGCTGGAAGGGAACACTGAAGCTTTCTTT. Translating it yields CAISEPLEGNTEAFF.

CDR3 loop: CASSGRAGQNTEAFF. Written as DNA, the CDR3 is TGTGCCAGCAGCGGACGGGCCGGTCAGAACACTGAAGCTTTCTTT. The chain combines TRBV7-6 with TRBJ1-1; D is uncertain. Germline CDR1 and CDR2: SGHVS and FNYEAQ. V was shortened by 5 bases and J by 1 base, with 14 bases between the two germline ends. This CDR3 spans 15 amino acids.